These 9 T cell receptor beta chains came from one sample sequenced in a study of early T cells in non-severe SARS-CoV-2 infection. In TCRdb, the 5' RACE reads were re-called with MiXCR into one record per CDR3 protein. The sample holds 50,000 to 65,000 distinct CDR3 sequences, roughly 21% seen once. Sample: whole blood, taken at baseline. The receptors originated from an adult who was a healthcare worker with PCR-confirmed SARS-CoV-2 infection or an uninfected control (not recorded which).

Written as DNA, the CDR3 is TGTGCCAGCAAAAGGTTAGGGAGAGCCTCCTACGAGCAGTACTTC. Its translation: CASKRLGRASYEQYF. The chain employs TRBV25-1 and TRBJ2-7; maybe TRBD2 (5 bases). The germline CDR1 and CDR2 sequences are MGHDK and SYGVNS. The CDR3 sequence is 15 residues long. Trimming removed 7 bases at V and 0 bases at J, with 16 bases between.

V is TRBV7-6 and J is TRBJ1-2; the D is unclear. This CDR3 has 13 amino acids. Germline assignment: CDR1 SGHVS and CDR2 FNYEAQ. V lost 1 base and J lost 2, with 5 bases in between. The CDR3 protein is CASSLDYNYGYTF. CDR3 nucleotides: TGTGCCAGCAGCTTAGACTACAACTATGGCTACACCTTC.

CDR3 sequence reads: CASSEGVNQPQHF. In DNA, the CDR3 is TGCGCCAGCAGTGAGGGCGTGAATCAGCCCCAGCATTTT. The chain carries TRBV10-1 and TRBJ1-5; D is unresolved. From germline, CDR1 is WNHNN and CDR2 SYGVQD (reference sequence). The CDR3 spans 13 residues. V was pared by 2 bases and J by 4 bases, with 6 bases between.

This clonotype was picked up a small number of times. The V gene is TRBV5-1, the J gene TRBJ1-2; D ambiguous. The germline V and J ends were trimmed by 5 bases and 8 bases, with 16 bases remaining between them. Germline V gene lookup returns CDR1 SGHRS and CDR2 YFSETQ. The CDR3 sequence is 13 residues long. CDR3 in amino acids: CASSRAGGEGYTF. The CDR3 DNA follows: TGCGCCAGCAGTAGGGCAGGCGGTGAGGGCTACACCTTC.

V is TRBV4-1 and J is TRBJ1-2; D is ambiguous. This CDR3 comprises 14 residues. CDR1 is MGHRA, CDR2 YSYEKL, per germline. V was pared by 4 bases and J by 7 bases, with 16 bases between. This CDR3 is CASSPVGAGRGYTF. The CDR3 coding sequence is TGCGCCAGCAGCCCCGTGGGTGCAGGCCGTGGCTACACCTTC.

The V call is TRBV7-3, the J call TRBJ2-5; the match to TRBD2 covers 7 bases. The CDR3 is made up of 13 amino acids. The junction had 5 bases not matched to a gene; V was cut back by 5 bases and J by 5 bases. Germline CDR1 SGHTA, CDR2 FQGTGA. The CDR3 sequence is CASSQAGKETQYF. CDR3 bases: TGTGCCAGCAGCCAAGCGGGGAAGGAGACCCAGTACTTC.

In its sample, this clonotype was seen many times. The chain has TRBV20-1 and TRBJ1-5; 7 bases are a match to TRBD1. Per germline, CDR1 DFQATT and CDR2 SNEGSKA (reference sequence). After removal of 0 bases from V and 4 bases from J, the junction contained 6 bases not matched to a gene. This CDR3 region has 15 residues. The CDR3 DNA is TGCAGTGCTAGAGATGTGGGACAGCTAAATCAGCCCCAGCATTTT. Its translation is CSARDVGQLNQPQHF.

Only one count was recorded for this clonotype. The gene calls are TRBV6-5 and TRBJ2-1; 8 bases align to TRBD1. This CDR3 spans 15 amino acids. Losses at the gene ends were 6 bases for V and 0 bases for J; bases not matched to a gene: 4. Germline V gene sequence: CDR1 MNHEY, CDR2 SVGAGI. The CDR3 reads CASRNRGSSYNEQFF. The CDR3 bases are TGTGCCAGCAGGAACAGGGGGAGCTCCTACAATGAGCAGTTCTTC.

This rearrangement joins TRBV9 to TRBJ2-7; 9 bases fit TRBD1. V gave up 3 bases and J gave up 9 bases; unmatched junction bases: 7. The CDR3 covers 13 residues. In germline, CDR1 is SGDLS, CDR2 YYNGEE. In DNA form, the CDR3 reads TGTGCCAGCAGCGACGGACAGGGGAAGGTGCAGTACTTC. Its translation: CASSDGQGKVQYF.